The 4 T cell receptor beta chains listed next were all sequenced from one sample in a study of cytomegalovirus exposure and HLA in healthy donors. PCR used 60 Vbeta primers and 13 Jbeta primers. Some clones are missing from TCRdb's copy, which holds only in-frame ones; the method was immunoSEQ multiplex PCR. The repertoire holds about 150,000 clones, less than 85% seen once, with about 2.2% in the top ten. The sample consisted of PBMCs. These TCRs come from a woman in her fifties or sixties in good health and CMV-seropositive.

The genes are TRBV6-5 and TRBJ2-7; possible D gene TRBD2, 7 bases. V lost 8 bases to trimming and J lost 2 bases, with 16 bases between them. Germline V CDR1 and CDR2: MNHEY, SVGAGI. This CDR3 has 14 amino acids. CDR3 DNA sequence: TGTGCCAGCTGGGGGGGGCATGTTCCCTACGAGCAGTACTTC. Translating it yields CASWGGHVPYEQYF.

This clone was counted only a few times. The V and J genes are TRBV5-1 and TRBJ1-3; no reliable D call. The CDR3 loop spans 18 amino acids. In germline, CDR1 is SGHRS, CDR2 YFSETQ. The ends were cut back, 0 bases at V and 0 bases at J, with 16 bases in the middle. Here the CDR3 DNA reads TGCGCCAGCAGCTTGGTGGCAGGCCATTCCAGCTCTGGAAACACCATATATTTT. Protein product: CASSLVAGHSSSGNTIYF.

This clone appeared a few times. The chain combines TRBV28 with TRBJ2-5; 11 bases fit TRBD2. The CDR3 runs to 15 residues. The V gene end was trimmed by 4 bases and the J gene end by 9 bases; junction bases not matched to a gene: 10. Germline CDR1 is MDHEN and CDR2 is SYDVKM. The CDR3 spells CASSSRLAGRSSQYF. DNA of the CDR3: TGTGCCAGCAGTTCCCGACTAGCGGGACGGTCGTCCCAGTACTTC.

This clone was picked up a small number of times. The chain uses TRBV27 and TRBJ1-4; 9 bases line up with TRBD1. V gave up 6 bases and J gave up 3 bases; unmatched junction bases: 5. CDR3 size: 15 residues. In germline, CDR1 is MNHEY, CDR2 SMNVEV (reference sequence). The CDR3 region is CASRARTGANEKLFF. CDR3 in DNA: TGTGCCAGCAGGGCCCGGACAGGGGCTAATGAAAAACTGTTTTTT.